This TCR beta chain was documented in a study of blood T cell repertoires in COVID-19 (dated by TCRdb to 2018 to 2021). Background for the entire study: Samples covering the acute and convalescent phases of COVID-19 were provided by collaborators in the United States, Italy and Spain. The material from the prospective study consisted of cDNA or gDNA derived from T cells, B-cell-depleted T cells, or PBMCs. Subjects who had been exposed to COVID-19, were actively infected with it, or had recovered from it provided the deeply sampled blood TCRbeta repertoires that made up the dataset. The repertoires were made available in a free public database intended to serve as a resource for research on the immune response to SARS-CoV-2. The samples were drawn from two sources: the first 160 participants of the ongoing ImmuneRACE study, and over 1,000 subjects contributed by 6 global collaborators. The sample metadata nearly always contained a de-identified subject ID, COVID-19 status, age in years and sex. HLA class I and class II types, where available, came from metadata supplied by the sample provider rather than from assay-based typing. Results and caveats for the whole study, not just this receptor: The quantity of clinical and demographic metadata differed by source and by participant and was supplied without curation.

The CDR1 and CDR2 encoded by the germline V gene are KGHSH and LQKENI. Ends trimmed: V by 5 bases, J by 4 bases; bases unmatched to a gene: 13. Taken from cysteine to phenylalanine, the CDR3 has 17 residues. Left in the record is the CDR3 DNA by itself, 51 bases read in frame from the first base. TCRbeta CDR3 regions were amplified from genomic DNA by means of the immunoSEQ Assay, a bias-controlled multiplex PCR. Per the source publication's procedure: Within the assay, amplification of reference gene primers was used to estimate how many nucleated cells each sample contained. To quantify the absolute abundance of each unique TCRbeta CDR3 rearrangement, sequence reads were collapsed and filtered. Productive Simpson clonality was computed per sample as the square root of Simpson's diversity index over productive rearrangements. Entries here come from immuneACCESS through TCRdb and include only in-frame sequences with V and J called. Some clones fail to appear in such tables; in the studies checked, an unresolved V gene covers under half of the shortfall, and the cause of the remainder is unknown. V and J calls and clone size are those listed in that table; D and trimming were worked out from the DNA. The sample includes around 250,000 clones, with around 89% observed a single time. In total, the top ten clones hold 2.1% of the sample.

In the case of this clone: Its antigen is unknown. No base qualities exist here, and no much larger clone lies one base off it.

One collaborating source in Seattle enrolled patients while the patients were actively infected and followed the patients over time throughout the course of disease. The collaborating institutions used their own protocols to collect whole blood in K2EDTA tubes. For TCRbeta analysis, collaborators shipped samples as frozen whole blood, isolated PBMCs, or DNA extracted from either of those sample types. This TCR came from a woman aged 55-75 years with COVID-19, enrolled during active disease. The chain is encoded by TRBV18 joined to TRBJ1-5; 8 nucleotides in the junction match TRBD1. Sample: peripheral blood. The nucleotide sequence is TGTGCCAGCTCAATCACCAAGACAGGGGTGGGGAATCAGCCCCAGCATTTT. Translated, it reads CASSITKTGVGNQPQHF.